This T cell receptor beta chain comes out of a study of beta chain features in type 1 diabetes. Study-level findings and limits: There was a moderate but significant shortening of TCRB CDR3s in all four CD4+ subsets of Type 1 diabetes patients. VDJ junctions in type 1 diabetes patients carried more deletions and fewer insertions.

Expressed TCRB transcripts were sequenced, since all the RNA that had been isolated was reverse transcribed. Only in-frame clones appear in the TCRdb table, and some are missing; sequencing was by immunoSEQ multiplex PCR. The profile shows 20,000 to 25,000 clones, about three fifths of them singletons. Concerning this clone: Its target is not known.

The CDR3 runs 14 residues. Germline values: CDR1 SGHTA, CDR2 FQGNSA. V gave up 6 bases and J gave up 0 bases, with 9 bases separating them. Sorting based on CD45RO/CCR7/CD25/CD127/CD95/CD27 separated CD4+ naive, central memory, regulatory and stem cell-like memory cells. Purity of each sorted population was above 98%. This sequence was found in a man aged 18 to 30 with type 1 diabetes. This chain joins TRBV7-2 and TRBJ2-1, with D possibly TRBD1 on 5 matching bases. The sequenced material came from stem cell memory CD4+ T cells from blood. In DNA, the CDR3 is TGTGCCAGCAGTTCAGGGCACTCCTACAATGAGCAGTTCTTC. Amino acid sequence: CASSSGHSYNEQFF.